These 2 T cell receptor beta chains came from one sample sequenced in a study of blood T cell repertoires in COVID-19. Method: immunoSEQ multiplex PCR; TCRdb's copy keeps in-frame clones and lacks some. The sample comprises 70,000 to 95,000 clones, about 86% of which are singletons, and 7.5% to 9.5% rests with the top ten. The sample consisted of peripheral blood. These receptors were taken from a woman aged 65 to 85 with acute or convalescent COVID-19.

The chain employs TRBV12-3 or TRBV12-4 and TRBJ1-2; TRBD1 aligns across 9 bases. The V and J ends lost 5 bases and 7 bases, in that order; junction bases with no gene match: 5. The CDR3 sequence is 13 residues long. Here the CDR3 DNA reads TGTGCCAGCAGTCCCACAGGGGGCGGTGGCTACACCTTC. Translating gives CASSPTGGGGYTF.

The CDR3 nucleotides are TGTGCTAGTGGCACATCAACAGGGTCCCAAGAGACCCAGTACTTC. Protein: CASGTSTGSQETQYF. V gene TRBV12-5 combines with J gene TRBJ2-5; D is possibly TRBD1 (6 bases). The germline gives CDR1 LGHNT, CDR2 FRNRAP. V was shortened by 6 bases and J by 1 base, with 15 bases between the two germline ends. The CDR3 contains 15 residues.